This T cell receptor beta chain derives from a study of T-cell memory formation after mild COVID-19. CDR3 length: 16 amino acids. In germline, CDR1 is SGHRS, CDR2 YFSETQ. The V end lost 1 base, the J end lost 6 bases, and 16 bases lay between the germline ends. Study-level findings and limits: Memory sampled before infection contained some responding clones, suggesting cross-reactive memory joined.

From the 5' RACE reads, TCRdb called clonotypes with MiXCR, one entry per CDR3 protein. Of about 210,000 distinct CDR3 sequences listed, over 9.5% are singletons. Turning to this clonotype: Antigen: not known.

What was sequenced was PBMCs or a T cell subset sorted from them (not recorded which). The chain links TRBV5-1 to TRBJ2-2, with unresolved D. The receptor's source is a man aged 18 to 30 who had mild COVID-19 (a few samples of this study predate the infection). Cell type and time point are not known. CDR3: CASSLRTADVAGELFF. For the CDR3, the DNA is TGCGCCAGCAGCTTGAGGACCGCCGACGTCGCCGGGGAGCTGTTTTTT. Looking up the rest from reference TRBV5-1 and TRBJ2-2 gives the full variable domain: KAGVTQTPRYLIKTRGQQVTLSCSPISGHRSVSWYQQTPGQGLQFLFEYFSETQRNKGNFPGRFSGRQFSNSRSEMNVSTLELGDSALYLCASSLRTADVAGELFFGEGSRLTVL.